This paragraph covers one T cell receptor (beta chain) sequence. These data originate in a study of blood T cell repertoires in COVID-19. The wider study: Sites in the United States, Italy and Spain provided acute and convalescent COVID-19 samples. Sources were T cells, B-cell-depleted T cells, or PBMCs; the material itself was cDNA or gDNA.

In the source study's methods: Reference gene primer amplification yielded estimated nucleated cell counts. Sequencing was performed with immunoSEQ multiplex PCR; in TCRdb, only in-frame clones are kept and a portion is missing. The V and J calls and clone size are taken from that table; D and trimming were inferred from the DNA. The data show roughly 35,000 clones, about 81% seen once. Trimming stripped 5 bases from V and 1 base from J, with 16 bases between. The CDR3 covers 16 residues. CDR1 and CDR2 from the germline V gene are SGHNT and YENEEA. The sample consisted of peripheral blood. This clonotype was sampled from a man aged 80 or over with acute or convalescent COVID-19. The chain uses TRBV11-3 and TRBJ2-3; the D gene is possibly TRBD1 (5 bases). Here the CDR3 DNA reads TGTGCCAGCAGCCCAGGGTCGGGCTCCCGCACAGATACGCAGTATTTT. Protein sequence: CASSPGSGSRTDTQYF.